Listed below are T cell receptor beta chains from one sample, sequenced in a study of CD8+CD57+ T cells in acquired aplastic anemia. TCRdb fed the reads into MiXCR, producing one record per CDR3 protein. The sample holds some 280,000 distinct CDR3 sequences, 55% to 65% seen once. Sequenced: sorted CD4+, CD8+, or CD8+CD57+ T cells (not recorded which) from PBMCs. Source of these receptors: a human donor with severe aplastic anemia or a healthy control (not recorded which). Both conserved end residues are part of each CDR3. A D gene is named only where the DNA matches it firmly. Not all rows give a size; the values are once, few, many and, for expanded clones, a class.

d_call | j_call | clone_size | v_call | cdr3_aa | cdr3_nt
- | TRBJ2-1 | - | TRBV20-1 | CSARDPRGTREQFF | TGCAGTGCTAGAGATCCCCGGGGGACACGTGAGCAGTTCTTC
- | TRBJ2-5 | - | TRBV7-6 | CASSRSSGPETQYF | TGTGCCAGCAGCCGATCGTCGGGCCCAGAGACCCAGTACTTC
- | TRBJ1-6 | many | TRBV30 | CAWRYRVGKYNSPLHF | TGTGCCTGGAGGTACCGGGTAGGGAAATATAATTCACCCCTCCACTTT
TRBD1 | TRBJ1-1 | - | TRBV25-1 | CASSPRDSSLTEAFF | TGTGCCAGCTCACCACGGGACAGTAGTCTCACTGAAGCTTTCTTT
- | TRBJ2-3 | once | TRBV10-3 | CAISPGRLDTDTQYF | TGTGCCATCAGTCCGGGTAGGCTCGACACAGATACGCAGTATTTT
- | TRBJ1-2 | many | TRBV7-9 | CASSLAEYGYTF | TGTGCCAGCAGCTTAGCGGAGTATGGCTACACCTTC
- | TRBJ2-7 | - | TRBV25-1 | CASSARGTSYYEQYF | TGTGCCAGCAGTGCTAGGGGGACTTCGTACTACGAGCAGTACTTC
TRBD2 | TRBJ2-2 | - | TRBV25-1 | CASAEWGGNTGELFF | TGTGCCAGCGCTGAGTGGGGGGGAAACACCGGGGAGCTGTTTTTT
TRBD1 | TRBJ2-5 | once | TRBV10-3 | CAISESGDRSEETQYF | TGTGCCATCAGTGAGTCGGGGGACAGGTCGGAGGAGACCCAGTACTTC
- | TRBJ1-5 | many | TRBV19 | CASSNRVGVSSYGQPQHF | TGTGCCAGTAGTAACAGGGTCGGTGTGTCCTCGTATGGTCAGCCCCAGCATTTT
- | TRBJ2-1 | - | TRBV7-9 | CASSRLADEQFF | TGTGCCAGCAGCAGGTTAGCGGATGAGCAGTTCTTC
- | TRBJ2-1 | - | TRBV7-2 | CASSSLLARGYNEQFF | TGTGCCAGCAGCTCTTTACTAGCGAGGGGGTATAATGAGCAGTTCTTC
- | TRBJ1-5 | many | TRBV19 | CASNSGSRSNQPQHF | TGTGCCAGTAACTCAGGGTCGAGGAGCAATCAGCCCCAGCATTTT
TRBD2 | TRBJ2-7 | - | TRBV20-1 | CSAVRTGGYEQYF | TGCAGTGCTGTCCGGACGGGGGGCTACGAGCAGTACTTC
- | TRBJ2-1 | few | TRBV24-1 | CATSDFGSSPNEQFF | TGTGCCACCAGTGATTTTGGTAGTTCGCCCAATGAGCAGTTCTTC
- | TRBJ1-6 | - | TRBV20-1 | CSARVTGHSPLHF | TGCAGTGCTAGAGTCACAGGACACTCACCCCTCCACTTT
TRBD2 | TRBJ2-7 | many | TRBV5-8 | CASSFIRTSGGRIDYEQYF | TGTGCCAGCAGCTTCATTAGGACTAGCGGGGGACGAATTGACTACGAGCAGTACTTC
- | TRBJ2-1 | - | TRBV19 | CASTLSGNEQFF | TGTGCCAGTACCTTGTCCGGCAATGAGCAGTTCTTC
TRBD2 | TRBJ2-1 | - | TRBV5-4 | CASSVGLVGEQFF | TGTGCCAGCAGCGTGGGACTAGTGGGTGAGCAGTTCTTC
TRBD2 | TRBJ2-7 | - | TRBV5-4 | CASSLGGTSDYEQYF | TGTGCCAGCAGCTTGGGCGGGACTAGCGACTACGAGCAGTACTTC
TRBD2 | TRBJ2-5 | - | TRBV20-1 | CSARDLTSGGGETQYF | TGCAGTGCTAGAGATCTAACTAGCGGGGGGGGAGAGACCCAGTACTTC
- | TRBJ2-7 | - | TRBV5-1 | CASSLWGYYEQYF | TGCGCCAGCAGCTTGTGGGGGTACTACGAGCAGTACTTC
TRBD1 | TRBJ1-1 | - | TRBV20-1 | CSAPRDRAETEAFF | TGCAGTGCCCCTAGGGACAGGGCGGAGACTGAAGCTTTCTTT
- | TRBJ1-1 | - | TRBV5-4 | CASSSRPNSMNTEAFF | TGTGCCAGCAGCTCTAGACCCAACAGCATGAACACTGAAGCTTTCTTT
- | TRBJ1-2 | - | TRBV5-6 | CASSASGTNYGYTF | TGTGCCAGCAGCGCCTCCGGGACTAACTATGGCTACACCTTC
TRBD1 | TRBJ1-1 | - | TRBV4-3 | CASSQGVLGTGRTEAFF | TGCGCCAGCAGCCAAGGGGTCTTAGGGACAGGGCGTACTGAAGCTTTCTTT
TRBD1 | TRBJ1-5 | - | TRBV10-3 | CAISETGVVNQPQHF | TGTGCCATCAGTGAGACAGGGGTCGTCAATCAGCCCCAGCATTTT
- | TRBJ2-7 | - | TRBV6-2/TRBV6-3 | CASSYDDPHSYEQYF | TGTGCCAGCAGTTACGACGACCCGCACTCCTACGAGCAGTACTTC
- | TRBJ1-5 | - | TRBV7-8 | CASSQSPGVVQPQHF | TGTGCCAGCAGCCAATCACCGGGGGTTGTTCAGCCCCAGCATTTT
TRBD1 | TRBJ2-3 | - | TRBV6-2/TRBV6-3 | CASSYAGGPDTQYF | TGTGCCAGCAGTTATGCAGGGGGACCAGATACGCAGTATTTT
TRBD2 | TRBJ2-3 | once | TRBV15 | CATSRVGRGGDTQYF | TGTGCCACCAGCAGAGTAGGGCGGGGGGGAGATACGCAGTATTTT
TRBD1 | TRBJ2-1 | - | TRBV3-1 | CASSQGTGRFF | TGTGCCAGCAGCCAAGGGACAGGGAGGTTCTTC
TRBD1 | TRBJ1-1 | - | TRBV5-5 | CASSMGQGQWTEAFF | TGTGCCAGCAGCATGGGACAGGGGCAGTGGACTGAAGCTTTCTTT
- | TRBJ2-7 | few | TRBV7-2 | CASSLGLDEQYF | TGTGCCAGCAGCCTGGGACTGGACGAGCAGTACTTC
TRBD2 | TRBJ2-3 | many | TRBV14 | CASSPAGTIVNTQYF | TGTGCCAGCAGCCCCGCCGGGACTATAGTAAATACGCAGTATTTT
TRBD1 | TRBJ2-5 | - | TRBV24-1 | CTTSDTTGFQGTQYF | TGTACCACCAGTGATACGACAGGGTTCCAAGGGACCCAGTACTTC
- | TRBJ2-7 | many | TRBV19 | CATPGTFAGAYEQYF | TGTGCCACCCCGGGGACATTTGCAGGGGCCTACGAGCAGTACTTC
- | TRBJ2-1 | many | TRBV7-9 | CASSPDNQGFQFF | TGTGCCAGCAGTCCGGACAATCAGGGATTTCAGTTCTTC
- | TRBJ2-7 | - | TRBV19 | CASRTGGTYEQYF | TGTGCCAGCCGAACAGGTGGAACCTACGAGCAGTACTTC
- | TRBJ1-2 | many | TRBV10-3 | CAITERGDSGGYTF | TGTGCCATCACCGAGAGGGGAGACTCGGGTGGCTACACCTTC
- | TRBJ2-1 | many | TRBV11-2 | CASSRLSRNEQFF | TGTGCCAGCAGCCGACTAAGCAGGAATGAGCAGTTCTTC
- | TRBJ2-3 | - | TRBV24-1 | CATGGDVSTDTQYF | TGTGCCACCGGGGGTGACGTTTCCACAGATACGCAGTATTTT
- | TRBJ2-7 | many | TRBV20-1 | CSAPRGRGGSYEQYF | TGCAGTGCCCCCAGGGGGCGGGGAGGGTCCTACGAGCAGTACTTC
- | TRBJ2-5 | - | TRBV24-1 | CATSDLLGDQETQYF | TGTGCCACCAGTGATTTGCTCGGAGACCAAGAGACCCAGTACTTC
- | TRBJ1-5 | many | TRBV12-3/TRBV12-4 | CASSPIGGSHQPQHF | TGTGCCAGCAGCCCCATTGGGGGGAGCCATCAGCCCCAGCATTTT
- | TRBJ1-3 | - | TRBV10-3 | CAISRPGSGNTIYF | TGTGCCATCAGCAGACCGGGCTCTGGAAACACCATATATTTT
TRBD1 | TRBJ1-6 | few | TRBV5-1 | CASSLGTANSPLHF | TGTGCCAGCAGCTTGGGGACAGCGAATTCACCCCTCCACTTT
- | TRBJ2-5 | - | TRBV19 | CASSRRGSWETQYF | TGTGCCAGTAGTCGGAGGGGATCGTGGGAGACCCAGTACTTC
- | TRBJ2-7 | - | TRBV12-3/TRBV12-4 | CASSHRFRGRGYEQYF | TGTGCCAGCAGCCATCGATTCAGGGGTAGGGGCTACGAGCAGTACTTC
- | TRBJ1-3 | - | TRBV7-8 | CASSLWGPGNTIYF | TGTGCCAGCAGCTTATGGGGGCCTGGAAACACCATATATTTT
TRBD1 | TRBJ1-5 | - | TRBV19 | CASRLDRGLGNWPQHF | TGTGCCAGTAGATTGGACAGGGGGCTCGGCAATTGGCCCCAGCATTTT
- | TRBJ1-1 | - | TRBV20-1 | CSAADDQGRTEAFF | TGCAGTGCTGCAGATGATCAGGGTCGCACTGAAGCTTTCTTT
- | TRBJ1-1 | many | TRBV6-4 | CASSAVENTEAFF | TGTGCCAGCAGTGCGGTGGAAAACACTGAAGCTTTCTTT
- | TRBJ1-1 | - | TRBV20-1 | CSARGGGFGTEAFF | TGCAGTGCCCGAGGGGGGGGCTTTGGCACTGAAGCTTTCTTT
TRBD1 | TRBJ1-5 | - | TRBV12-3/TRBV12-4 | CASSPGGRSNQPQHF | TGTGCCAGCAGTCCAGGGGGCAGGAGCAATCAGCCCCAGCATTTT